One and the same sample provided the 10 T cell receptor beta chains below, sequenced in a study of beta chain features in type 1 diabetes. Reverse transcribing all isolated RNA meant expressed TCRB transcripts were sequenced. Assay: immunoSEQ multiplex PCR; the TCRdb copy retains only in-frame clones and omits some. The sample lists under 550,000 clones, approximately 10% seen once, with approximately 0.05% in the top ten. Sequenced input: naive CD4+ T cells from blood. These receptors all stem from a woman younger than 30 in good health.

V gene TRBV5-1 combines with J gene TRBJ2-7; TRBD1 aligns across 9 bases. Germline assignment: CDR1 SGHRS and CDR2 YFSETQ. The CDR3 is 14 residues long. Trimming took 4 bases from V and 5 from J; bases not matched to a gene: 7. This CDR3 is CASSPKWDRDEQYF. The CDR3 nucleotides read TGCGCCAGCAGCCCCAAATGGGACAGGGACGAGCAGTACTTC.

This clone was counted a few times. The chain employs TRBV29-1 and TRBJ1-4, with a tentative D call TRBD1 (5 bases). V was trimmed by 7 bases and J by 0 bases, leaving 12 bases between them. The CDR3 runs to 14 residues. Per germline, CDR1 SQVTM and CDR2 ANQGSEA. The CDR3 DNA sequence: TGCAGCGCCTTTGGGACCGCAACTAATGAAAAACTGTTTTTT. Translating it yields CSAFGTATNEKLFF.

The rearrangement links TRBV7-2 to TRBJ2-1; D not resolved. This CDR3 is 16 amino acids long. Trimming cost V 4 bases and J 6 bases, with 19 bases left between them. CDR1 and CDR2 from the germline V gene are SGHTA and FQGNSA. CDR3 protein: CASSSHGPAIPNEQFF. Here the CDR3 DNA reads TGTGCCAGCAGCTCACACGGGCCTGCAATTCCCAATGAGCAGTTCTTC.

This clone was seen more than once but under ten times. The rearrangement links TRBV9 to TRBJ1-1, with D possibly matching TRBD1 (5 bases). V was cut by 0 bases and J by 5 bases, with 11 bases left in between. The germline gives CDR1 SGDLS, CDR2 YYNGEE. The length of the CDR3 is 14 residues. DNA for the CDR3: TGTGCCAGCAGCGTAGAGACGGGGGGAACTGAAGCTTTCTTT. Translated: CASSVETGGTEAFF.

CDR3 coding DNA: TGTGCCAGCAGCCAAGACAGGGGAGCAGATACGCAGTATTTT. Its protein is CASSQDRGADTQYF. The chain joins TRBV11-1 to TRBJ2-3; 8 positions match TRBD1. This CDR3 spans 14 amino acids. V trimming: 5 bases; J trimming: 4 bases; junction bases outside the gene matches: 5. Germline V gene sequence: CDR1 SGHAT, CDR2 FQDESV (reference sequence).

The chain uses TRBV18 and TRBJ1-3, with 7 bases lining up with TRBD1. Per germline, CDR1 KGHSH and CDR2 LQKENI. Trimming removed 3 bases from V and 0 bases from J; junction bases left unmatched: 5. This CDR3 comprises 16 residues. DNA of the CDR3: TGTGCCAGCTCACCGGTTACAGGGGACTCTGGAAACACCATATATTTT. Residues: CASSPVTGDSGNTIYF.

This clone was seen a handful of times. This chain links TRBV4-2 with TRBJ2-5, with 9 nucleotides matching TRBD2. Germline V gene sequence: CDR1 LGHNA, CDR2 YNFKEQ. The CDR3 is made up of 18 amino acids. Trimming at V came to 1 base and at J to 7 bases, leaving 16 bases not matched to a gene. The CDR3 DNA reads as TGTGCCAGCAGCCAAGGGGCTTGGGAGACTAGCGGCCTTTGGACCCAGTACTTC. Encoded protein: CASSQGAWETSGLWTQYF.

The rearrangement joins TRBV7-2 to TRBJ1-1, with D perhaps matching TRBD1 (6 bases). CDR1 and CDR2 from the germline V gene are SGHTA and FQGNSA. This CDR3 has 14 residues. Trimming stripped 5 bases from V and 1 base from J, with 11 bases between. DNA for the CDR3: TGTGCCAGCAGCCGAGGGGGACCGAACACTGAAGCTTTCTTT. This translates into CASSRGGPNTEAFF.

This clone was observed a handful of times. V gene TRBV4-3 combines with J gene TRBJ2-3; TRBD2 agrees at 8 bases. From germline, CDR1 is LGHNA and CDR2 YSLEER. The trim removed 0 bases at V and 6 bases at J, leaving 8 bases unmatched. This CDR3 is built from 16 residues. This chain's CDR3 is CASSQEFGTSLDTQYF. The CDR3 nucleotides are TGCGCCAGCAGCCAAGAGTTCGGGACTAGTCTGGATACGCAGTATTTT.

This clone came up a few times. The chain has TRBV7-9 and TRBJ2-3; TRBD2 is a possible D gene (6 bases). The CDR3 loop spans 14 amino acids. The V end was cut by 1 base, the J end by 6 bases, with 11 bases between. Germline V CDR1 and CDR2: SEHNR, FQNEAQ (reference sequence). Written as DNA, the CDR3 is TGTGCCAGCAGCTTAGAACTAGCAGGGGATACGCAGTATTTT. Translated, it gives CASSLELAGDTQYF.